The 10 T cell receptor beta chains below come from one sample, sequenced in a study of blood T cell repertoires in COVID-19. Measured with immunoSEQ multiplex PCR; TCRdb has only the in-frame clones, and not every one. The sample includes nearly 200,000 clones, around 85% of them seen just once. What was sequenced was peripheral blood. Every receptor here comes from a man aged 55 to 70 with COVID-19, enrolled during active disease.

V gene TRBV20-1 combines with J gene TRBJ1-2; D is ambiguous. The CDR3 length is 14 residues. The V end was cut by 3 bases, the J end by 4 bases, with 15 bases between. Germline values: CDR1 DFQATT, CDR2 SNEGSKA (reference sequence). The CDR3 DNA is TGCAGTGCTAGTCTCCCTTGGCCTTCCTATGGCTACACCTTC. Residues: CSASLPWPSYGYTF.

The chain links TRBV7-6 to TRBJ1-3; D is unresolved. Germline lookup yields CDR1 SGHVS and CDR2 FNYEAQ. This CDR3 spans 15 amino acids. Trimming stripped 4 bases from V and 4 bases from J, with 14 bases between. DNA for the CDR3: TGTGCCAGCAGCTCCCGACCCGGGGAGGGAAACACCATATATTTT. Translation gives CASSSRPGEGNTIYF.

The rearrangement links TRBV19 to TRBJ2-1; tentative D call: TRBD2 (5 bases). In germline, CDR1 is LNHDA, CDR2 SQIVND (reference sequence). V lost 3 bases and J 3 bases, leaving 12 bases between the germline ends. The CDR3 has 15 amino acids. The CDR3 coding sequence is TGTGCCAGTAGTATTCGGTGGGAGCTCTACAATGAGCAGTTCTTC. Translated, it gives CASSIRWELYNEQFF.

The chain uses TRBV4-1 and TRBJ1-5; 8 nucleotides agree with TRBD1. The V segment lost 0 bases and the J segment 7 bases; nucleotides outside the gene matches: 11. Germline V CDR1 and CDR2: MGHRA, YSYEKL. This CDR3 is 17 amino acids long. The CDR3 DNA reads TGCGCCAGCAGCCAAGAAGCCAGGGGGCCCGGGGTCCAGCCCCAGCATTTT. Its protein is CASSQEARGPGVQPQHF.

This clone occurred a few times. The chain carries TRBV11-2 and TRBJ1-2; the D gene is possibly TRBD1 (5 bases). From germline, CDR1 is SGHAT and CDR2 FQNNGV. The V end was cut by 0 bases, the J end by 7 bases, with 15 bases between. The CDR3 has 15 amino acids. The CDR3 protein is CASSLEGATGGGYTF. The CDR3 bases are TGTGCCAGCAGCTTAGAAGGGGCTACGGGCGGTGGCTACACCTTC.

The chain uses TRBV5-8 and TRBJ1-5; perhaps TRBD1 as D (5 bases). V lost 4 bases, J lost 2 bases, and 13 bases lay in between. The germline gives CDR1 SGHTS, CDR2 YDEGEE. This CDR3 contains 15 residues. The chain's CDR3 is CASSPWKGGNQPQHF. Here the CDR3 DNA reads TGTGCCAGCAGCCCCTGGAAAGGGGGCAATCAGCCCCAGCATTTT. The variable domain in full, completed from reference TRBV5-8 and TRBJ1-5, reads EAGVTQSPTHLIKTRGQQATLRCSPISGHTSVYWYQQALGLGLQFLLWYDEGEERNRGNFPPRFSGRQFPNYSSELNVNALELEDSALYLCASSPWKGGNQPQHFGDGTRLSIL.

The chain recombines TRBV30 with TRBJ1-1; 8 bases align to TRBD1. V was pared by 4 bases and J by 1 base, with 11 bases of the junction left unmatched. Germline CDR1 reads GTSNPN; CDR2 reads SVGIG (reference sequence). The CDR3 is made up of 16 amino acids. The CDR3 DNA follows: TGTGCCTGGATCCGGACAGGGCGCTACTCGAACACTGAAGCTTTCTTT. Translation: CAWIRTGRYSNTEAFF.

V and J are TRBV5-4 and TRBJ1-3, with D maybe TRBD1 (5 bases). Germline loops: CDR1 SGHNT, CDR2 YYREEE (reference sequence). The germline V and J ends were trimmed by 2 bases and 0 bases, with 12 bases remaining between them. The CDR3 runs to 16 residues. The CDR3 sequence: CASSLRRGVSGNTIYF. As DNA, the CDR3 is TGTGCCAGCAGCTTAAGACGGGGGGTCTCTGGAAACACCATATATTTT. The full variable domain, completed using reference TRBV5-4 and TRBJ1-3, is ETGVTQSPTHLIKTRGQQVTLRCSSQSGHNTVSWYQQALGQGPQFIFQYYREEENGRGNFPPRFSGLQFPNYSSELNVNALELDDSALYLCASSLRRGVSGNTIYFGEGSWLTVV.

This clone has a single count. CDR3 sequence reads: CASSQNGDTNNEQFF. For the CDR3, the DNA is TGTGCCAGCAGCCAAAACGGGGACACTAACAATGAGCAGTTCTTC. The chain couples TRBV3-1 (or the pseudogene TRBV3-2) to TRBJ2-1; weak D call: TRBD1 (6 bases). V was pared by 2 bases and J by 5 bases, with 13 bases between. Germline loops: CDR1 LGHDT, CDR2 YNNKEL (reference sequence). The CDR3 runs to 15 residues.

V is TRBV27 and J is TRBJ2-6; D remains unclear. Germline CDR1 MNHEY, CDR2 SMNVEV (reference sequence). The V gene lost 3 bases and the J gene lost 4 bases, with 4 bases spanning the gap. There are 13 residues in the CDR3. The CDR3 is CASSFSGANVLTF. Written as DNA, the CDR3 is TGTGCCAGCAGTTTTTCAGGGGCCAACGTCCTGACTTTC. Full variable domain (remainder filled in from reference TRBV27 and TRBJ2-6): EAQVTQNPRYLITVTGKKLTVTCSQNMNHEYMSWYRQDPGLGLRQIYYSMNVEVTDKGDVPEGYKVSRKEKRNFPLILESPSPNQTSLYFCASSFSGANVLTFGAGSRLTVL.